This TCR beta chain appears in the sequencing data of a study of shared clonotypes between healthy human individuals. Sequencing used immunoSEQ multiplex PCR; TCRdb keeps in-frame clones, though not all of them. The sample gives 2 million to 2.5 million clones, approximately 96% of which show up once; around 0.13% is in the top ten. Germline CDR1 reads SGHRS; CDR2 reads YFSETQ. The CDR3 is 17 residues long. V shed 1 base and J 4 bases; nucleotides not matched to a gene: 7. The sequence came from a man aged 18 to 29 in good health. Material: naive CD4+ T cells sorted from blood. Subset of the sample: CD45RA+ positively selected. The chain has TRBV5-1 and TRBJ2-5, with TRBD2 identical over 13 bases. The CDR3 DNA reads TGCGCCAGCAGCTTGTGGACTAGCGGGGGCCGGGGAGAGACCCAGTACTTC. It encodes CASSLWTSGGRGETQYF.